The 9 T cell receptor beta chains in this list originate from one sample, sequenced in a study of shared clonotypes between healthy human individuals. Measured with immunoSEQ multiplex PCR; TCRdb has only the in-frame clones, and not every one. The table lists about 1.5 million clones, 95% to 99% of them singletons, with about 0.4% in the top ten. Specimen: naive CD4+ T cells sorted from blood. Sample subset: CD45RA+ positively selected. The receptors originated from a man aged 30 to 39 in good health.

DNA for the CDR3: TGTGCCAGCAGTTCTAGCGGGGTCAGGGGGGAGCAGTTCTTC. Amino acids: CASSSSGVRGEQFF. The chain carries TRBV6-1 and TRBJ2-1; TRBD2 matches 9 bases. In germline, CDR1 is MNHNS, CDR2 SASEGT. The CDR3 has 14 residues. V lost 5 bases, J lost 10 bases, and 9 bases stayed unmatched.

This sequence joins TRBV11-3 and TRBJ2-5; D may be TRBD1 (7 bases). The CDR3 runs to 15 residues. With 7 bases removed from V and 0 bases from J, the gap between germline ends came to 15 bases. The V gene's germline CDR1 is SGHNT and CDR2 YENEEA. The CDR3 DNA reads TGTGCCAGCAATTTGGAGGGGGCCGACCAAGAGACCCAGTACTTC. Translation: CASNLEGADQETQYF.

The chain uses TRBV4-1 and TRBJ2-3, with TRBD1 identical over 8 bases. This CDR3 spans 14 amino acids. The V and J ends lost 1 base and 4 bases, in that order; junction bases with no gene match: 1. Germline V lookup: CDR1 MGHRA, CDR2 YSYEKL. The CDR3: CASSQGQGSDTQYF. The CDR3 DNA follows: TGCGCCAGCAGCCAAGGACAGGGGTCAGATACGCAGTATTTT.

Note on this clone: Other DNA sequences from this sample encode an identical CDR3 as well. The chain recombines TRBV29-1 with TRBJ2-3; TRBD1 matches 8 bases. This CDR3 has 14 residues. V lost 7 bases to trimming and J lost 1 base; unmatched junction nucleotides: 7. Germline V gene lookup returns CDR1 SQVTM and CDR2 ANQGSEA. CDR3 bases: TGCAGCGCAAGCACGGGACAGGGCACAGATACGCAGTATTTT. Its protein is CSASTGQGTDTQYF.

The chain links TRBV11-2 to TRBJ2-6; D remains unclear. This CDR3 spans 18 amino acids. CDR1 and CDR2 from the germline V gene are SGHAT and FQNNGV. With 7 bases removed from V and 0 bases from J, the gap between germline ends came to 19 bases. CDR3: CASTLRSPPTSGANVLTF. CDR3 DNA: TGTGCCAGCACTCTAAGATCTCCCCCGACCTCTGGGGCCAACGTCCTGACTTTC.

The rearrangement links TRBV7-9 to TRBJ2-1; 11 bases match TRBD2. After removal of 5 bases from V and 7 bases from J, the junction contained 10 bases not matched to a gene. Germline CDR1 SEHNR, CDR2 FQNEAQ (reference sequence). CDR3 size: 16 residues. The chain's CDR3 is CASSPRLAGFLNEQFF. The CDR3 DNA is TGTGCCAGCAGCCCGAGACTAGCGGGATTCCTAAATGAGCAGTTCTTC. The full variable domain, its missing parts supplied by reference TRBV7-9 and TRBJ2-1, is DTGVSQNPRHKITKRGQNVTFRCDPISEHNRLYWYRQTLGQGPEFLTYFQNEAQLEKSRLLSDRFSAERPKGSFSTLEIQRTEQGDSAMYLCASSPRLAGFLNEQFFGPGTRLTVL.

This clone appeared a single time. A junction boundary mismatches the germline segment, possibly from a read error. The chain employs TRBV7-7 and TRBJ2-1; 7 nucleotides align to TRBD2. The CDR3 sequence is 13 residues long. The germline gives CDR1 SSHAT, CDR2 FNYEAQ (reference sequence). The CDR3 sequence is CASSPGLRHEQFF. In nucleotides, the CDR3 is TGTGCTAGCAGCCCGGGACTACGGCATGAGCAGTTCTTC.

This rearrangement joins TRBV10-2 to TRBJ2-3; TRBD2 matches 14 bases. The germline V gene encodes CDR1 WSHSY and CDR2 SAAADI. Losses at the gene ends were 3 bases for V and 3 bases for J; bases not matched to a gene: 20. The CDR3 has 22 residues. The CDR3 protein is CASSDSSGTSGSLTSWTDTQYF. DNA for the CDR3: TGCGCCAGCAGTGACTCCTCGGGGACTAGCGGGAGTCTGACTTCGTGGACAGATACGCAGTATTTT.

The V gene is TRBV7-9, the J gene TRBJ2-2, with 7 bases matching TRBD2. V lost 6 bases and J lost 7; bases outside the gene matches: 8. Looked up from germline, CDR1 is SEHNR and CDR2 is FQNEAQ (reference sequence). This CDR3 spans 14 amino acids. The CDR3 is CASRYTSAGGELFF. The CDR3 region has the DNA TGTGCCAGCAGGTATACTAGCGCAGGCGGGGAGCTGTTTTTT.